This T cell receptor (beta chain) was identified in a study of neoadjuvant anti-PD-1 for oral cavity cancer (dated by TCRdb to the early 2020s). With respect to the entire study: Before undergoing curative-intent surgical resection, most patients got three to four biweekly nivolumab doses at 3 mg/kg. A roughly 33% response rate was observed in the parent correlative cohort, in which about a dozen patients were included. Under RECIST 1.1, patients with complete response, partial response or stable disease were classed as responders, and patients with progression were classed as non-responders. For patients who did not progress, a fourth nivolumab dose was given around day 43, followed by definitive surgical resection on days 50-56.

Overall study outcomes, separate from this receptor: Higher pretreatment blood TCRbeta clonality and lower post-treatment tumor TCRbeta clonality were correlated with higher pretreatment blood Treg/Th17 ratios. After neoadjuvant nivolumab, non-responders showed significantly higher T cell clonality (Gini index) in PBMCs than responders did. The TCR analyses had only a few patients in each response group, and the authors called for validation in larger cohorts.

The sample's time point label, in plain terms: after neoadjuvant nivolumab, at surgical resection. Patients had been newly diagnosed with stage II-IVA oral cavity squamous cell carcinoma, and no prior systemic or radiation treatment had been given to the patients. The cohort consisted of patients with HPV-negative, locally advanced oral cavity squamous cell carcinoma. Peripheral blood mononuclear cells were analyzed directly, without maintenance or expansion in culture. The samples were drawn from a longitudinal correlative study tied to a single-arm phase II trial testing neoadjuvant nivolumab in oral cavity squamous cell carcinoma. Subject-matched pre- and post-treatment PBMCs and tumors from three responders and three non-responders underwent genomic DNA-based TCRbeta sequencing. Peripheral blood mononuclear cells were collected once before nivolumab treatment and again after treatment, at the time of surgery. Genomic DNA was isolated from PBMCs using the Maxwell RSC DNA from Cells kit.

CDR1 is given as SGHRS and CDR2 as YFSETQ, both from the germline V gene. Trimming takes 0 bases off V and 11 bases off J; junction bases not matched to a gene: 13. The CDR3 sequence holds 16 residues, the cysteine and phenylalanine included. Only CDR3 DNA is held: 48 bases, read in frame from base 1. For deep sequencing of PBMC libraries, mostly around 480 ng of input genomic DNA was used, and six replicates were run per sample. The immunoSEQ hsTCRbeta kit was used to prepare TCRbeta libraries, following the manufacturer's instructions. An Illumina NovaSeq 6000 S4 flow cell was used to sequence the final libraries, which had first been combined to 3 nM. In the paper's pipeline: The immunoSEQ Analyzer handled quality control and preprocessing of the raw data. The analysis was restricted to productive rearrangements, with each unique CDR3 amino acid sequence defining a clonotype. Repertoire clonality was estimated as the Gini-Simpson index, which was computed with the R package tcR. Gini indices were compared with Student's t test, and associations with tumor size change were assessed by Pearson correlation. Imported from immuneACCESS, the table was reduced by TCRdb to in-frame sequences with V and J called. These copies leave out some clones; in studies compared against another copy, an unresolved V gene accounts for under half, and the cause of the remainder is not known. The V and J calls and clone size were taken over from that table, and D and trimming were inferred from the DNA. This sample lists approximately 9,400 clones; approximately 72% were detected once. In total, the top ten clones hold around 4% of the sample.

Regarding this clone: This receptor's antigen is unknown. No qualities accompany the bases; no much larger clone lies one base away.

This TCR derives from a person aged 35 to 85 with oral cavity squamous cell carcinoma. The starting material was PBMCs, obtained after nivolumab (anti-PD-1) treatment. The V gene is TRBV5-1 and the J gene is TRBJ2-1; TRBD2 matches 8 bases in the middle. CDR3 loop: CASSLGEAGDSEKQFF. The DNA sequence is given as TGCGCCAGCAGCTTGGGTGAAGCGGGGGACTCGGAGAAGCAGTTCTTC. Beyond the CDR3, the reference TRBV5-1 and TRBJ2-1 genes provide the residues; the full variable domain reads: KAGVTQTPRYLIKTRGQQVTLSCSPISGHRSVSWYQQTPGQGLQFLFEYFSETQRNKGNFPGRFSGRQFSNSRSEMNVSTLELGDSALYLCASSLGEAGDSEKQFFGPGTRLTVL.